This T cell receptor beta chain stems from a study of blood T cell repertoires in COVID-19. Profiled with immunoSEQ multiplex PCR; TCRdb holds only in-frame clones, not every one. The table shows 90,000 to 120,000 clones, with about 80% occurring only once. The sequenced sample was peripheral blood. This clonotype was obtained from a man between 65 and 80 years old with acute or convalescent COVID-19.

This CDR3 is CASSQDFFLAPEAFF. The CDR3 DNA reads TGTGCCAGCAGCCAAGATTTCTTTTTGGCTCCTGAAGCTTTCTTT. The chain joins TRBV3-1 (or the pseudogene TRBV3-2) to TRBJ1-1; D gene ambiguous. The CDR3 consists of 15 residues. Trimming removed 0 bases at V and 6 bases at J, with 14 bases between. CDR1 and CDR2 (germline): LGHDT, YNNKEL (reference sequence).